Given below is one T cell receptor beta chain in context. Its cognate antigen has yet to be identified. No much larger clone exists at a distance of one base, and base qualities are not known. This entry belongs to a study of T cell changes during pregnancy in multiple sclerosis (dated by TCRdb to the late 2010s). Describing the broader study: The study looked at changes in the T cell repertoire across pregnancy in women with multiple sclerosis.

The CDR3 numbers 15 residues from cysteine through phenylalanine. The sequence is cut down to CDR3 DNA, 45 bases in frame from base 1. Relative to germline, V is missing 4 bases and J is missing 7 bases, with 14 bases of the junction outside any gene match. CDR1 and CDR2 are drawn from the germline V gene: SQVTM, ANQGSEA. The receptor library was made with the immunoSEQ multiplex PCR assay. TCRdb took this table from immuneACCESS and kept in-frame rearrangements with V and J called. Such tables lack part of the clones; where checked against another copy, unresolved V genes explain under half of the gap, and the rest is unexplained. Present in this sample are more than 55,000 clones, approximately 90% of which were seen just once. About 1.5% of the sample is taken by the ten largest.

The specimen comprised peripheral blood, sampled in the second trimester of pregnancy. The receptor was derived from a female donor with multiple sclerosis, enrolled in a pregnancy study. The chain employs TRBV29-1 and TRBJ1-1; 8 bases in the junction line up with TRBD1. The DNA is TGCAGCGTTGGATCCGGACAGGGCTTGTCGAGTGAAGCTTTCTTT. Its protein product is CSVGSGQGLSSEAFF. The full variable domain, completed from the reference TRBV29-1 and TRBJ1-1 proteins outside the CDR3, reads SAVISQKPSRDICQRGTSLTIQCQVDSQVTMMFWYRQQPGQSLTLIATANQGSEATYESGFVIDKFPISRPNLTFSTLTVSNMSPEDSSIYLCSVGSGQGLSSEAFFGQGTRLTVV.